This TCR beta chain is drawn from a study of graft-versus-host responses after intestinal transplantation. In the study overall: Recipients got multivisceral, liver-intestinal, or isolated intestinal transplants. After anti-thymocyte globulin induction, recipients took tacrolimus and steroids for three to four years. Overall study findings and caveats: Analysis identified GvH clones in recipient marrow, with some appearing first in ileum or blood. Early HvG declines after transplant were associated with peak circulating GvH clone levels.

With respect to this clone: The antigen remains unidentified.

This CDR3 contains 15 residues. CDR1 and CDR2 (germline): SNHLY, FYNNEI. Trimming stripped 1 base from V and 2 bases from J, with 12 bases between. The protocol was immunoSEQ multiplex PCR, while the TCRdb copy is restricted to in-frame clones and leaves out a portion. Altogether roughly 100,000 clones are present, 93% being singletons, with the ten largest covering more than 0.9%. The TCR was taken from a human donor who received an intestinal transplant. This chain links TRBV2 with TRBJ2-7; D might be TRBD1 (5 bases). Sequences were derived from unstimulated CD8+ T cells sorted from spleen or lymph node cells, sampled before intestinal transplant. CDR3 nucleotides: TGTGCCAGCAGTGAAGAGAAGGGGCATACCTACGAGCAGTACTTC. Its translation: CASSEEKGHTYEQYF.